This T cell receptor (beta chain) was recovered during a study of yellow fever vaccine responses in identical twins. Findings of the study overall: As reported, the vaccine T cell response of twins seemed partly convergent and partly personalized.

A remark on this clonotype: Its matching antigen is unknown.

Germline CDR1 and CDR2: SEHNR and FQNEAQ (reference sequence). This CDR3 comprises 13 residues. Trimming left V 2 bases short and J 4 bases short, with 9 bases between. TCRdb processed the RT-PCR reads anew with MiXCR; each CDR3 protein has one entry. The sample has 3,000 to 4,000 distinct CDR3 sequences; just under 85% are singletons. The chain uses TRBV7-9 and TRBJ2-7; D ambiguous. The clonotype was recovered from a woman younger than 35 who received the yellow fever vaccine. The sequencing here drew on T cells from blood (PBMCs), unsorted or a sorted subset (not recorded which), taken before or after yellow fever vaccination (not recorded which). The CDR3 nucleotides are TGTGCCAGCAGCTTATCTGTTAGATACGAGCAGTACTTC. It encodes CASSLSVRYEQYF.